These 5 T cell receptor beta chains originate from one sample sequenced in a study of T-cell memory formation after mild COVID-19. MiXCR was run by TCRdb on the 5' RACE reads, yielding one entry per CDR3 protein. The sample lists 68,000 or so distinct CDR3 sequences; approximately 15% were seen once. Sequencing input: PBMCs or a T cell subset sorted from them (not recorded which). Receptor source: an adult woman who had mild COVID-19 (a few samples of this study predate the infection). Cell type and time point are not known.

The J gene is TRBJ2-7, the V gene TRBV7-6, with 8 bases aligning to TRBD2. With 6 bases clipped from V and 5 bases from J, the junction kept 15 bases outside the gene matches. The germline CDR1 and CDR2 sequences are SGHVS and FNYEAQ. This CDR3 spans 16 amino acids. As DNA, the CDR3 is TGTGCCAGCAGTCCGACCCCGGGACTAGGGCACCACGAGCAGTACTTC. Translation: CASSPTPGLGHHEQYF.

This clonotype turned up a few times. V and J are TRBV11-2 and TRBJ2-1, with a possible D match to TRBD2 (6 bases). Germline CDR1 and CDR2: SGHAT and FQNNGV. This CDR3 is 15 amino acids long. V lost 1 base and J 4 bases, leaving 11 bases between the germline ends. This CDR3 reads CASSLGRTKYNEQFF. Here the CDR3 DNA reads TGTGCCAGCAGCTTAGGGCGGACTAAGTACAATGAGCAGTTCTTC. Filled out from reference TRBV11-2 and TRBJ2-1, the complete variable domain reads EAGVAQSPRYKIIEKRQSVAFWCNPISGHATLYWYQQILGQGPKLLIQFQNNGVVDDSQLPKDRFSAERLKGVDSTLKIQPAKLEDSAVYLCASSLGRTKYNEQFFGPGTRLTVL.

This rearrangement joins TRBV7-6 to TRBJ2-2, with no clear D. The germline gives CDR1 SGHVS, CDR2 FNYEAQ. This CDR3 comprises 14 residues. V lost 5 bases and J lost 4, with 11 bases in between. CDR3: CASSREVGTGELFF. The CDR3 DNA reads TGTGCCAGCAGCCGCGAGGTGGGCACCGGGGAGCTGTTTTTT.

This clonotype was seen a handful of times. This chain uses TRBV4-1 with TRBJ2-7; 9 bases are a match to TRBD1. With 1 base clipped from V and 4 bases from J, the junction kept 11 bases outside the gene matches. The CDR3 has 17 amino acids. Germline loops: CDR1 MGHRA, CDR2 YSYEKL. CDR3 protein: CASSQGAAGTGFYEQYF. The CDR3 region has the DNA TGCGCCAGCAGCCAAGGAGCAGCCGGGACAGGGTTTTACGAGCAGTACTTC.

The V call is TRBV4-1, the J call TRBJ1-1, with D unclear. V lost 4 bases to trimming and J lost 5 bases, with 5 bases between them. The CDR3 spans 11 residues. Germline V CDR1 and CDR2: MGHRA, YSYEKL. In DNA, the CDR3 is TGCGCCAGCAGCCGCAGAACTGAAGCTTTCTTT. Its protein product is CASSRRTEAFF.